This T cell receptor (beta chain) was identified during a study of technical replicates of blood from a handful of donors. Method: immunoSEQ multiplex PCR; TCRdb's copy keeps in-frame clones and lacks some. The sample holds approximately 75,000 clones, almost 96% seen once. V lost 0 bases and J lost 6, with 12 bases in between. The CDR3 sequence is 15 residues long. The germline gives CDR1 MGHRA, CDR2 YSYEKL. This chain connects TRBV4-1 to TRBJ2-1; a weak D match, TRBD1 (5 bases). The TCR originated in a human donor in good health. Sequences were obtained from T cells isolated from PBMCs. CDR3 amino acids: CASSQDFQGINEQFF. The CDR3 DNA reads TGCGCCAGCAGCCAAGATTTTCAGGGTATCAATGAGCAGTTCTTC.